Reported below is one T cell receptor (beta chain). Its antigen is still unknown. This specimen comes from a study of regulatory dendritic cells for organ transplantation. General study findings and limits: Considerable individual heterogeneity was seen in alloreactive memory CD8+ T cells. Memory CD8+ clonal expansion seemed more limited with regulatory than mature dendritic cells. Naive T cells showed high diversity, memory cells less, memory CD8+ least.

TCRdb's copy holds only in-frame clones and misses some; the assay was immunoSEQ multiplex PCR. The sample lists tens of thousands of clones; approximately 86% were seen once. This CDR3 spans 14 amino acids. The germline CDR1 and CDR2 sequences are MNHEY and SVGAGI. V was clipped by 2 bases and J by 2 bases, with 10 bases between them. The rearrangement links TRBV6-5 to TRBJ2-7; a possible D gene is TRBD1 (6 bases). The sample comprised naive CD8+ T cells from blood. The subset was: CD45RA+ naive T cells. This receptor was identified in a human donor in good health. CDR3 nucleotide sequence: TGTGCCAGCAGTTACGGCAGGGGACCCTACGAGCAGTACTTC. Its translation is CASSYGRGPYEQYF.